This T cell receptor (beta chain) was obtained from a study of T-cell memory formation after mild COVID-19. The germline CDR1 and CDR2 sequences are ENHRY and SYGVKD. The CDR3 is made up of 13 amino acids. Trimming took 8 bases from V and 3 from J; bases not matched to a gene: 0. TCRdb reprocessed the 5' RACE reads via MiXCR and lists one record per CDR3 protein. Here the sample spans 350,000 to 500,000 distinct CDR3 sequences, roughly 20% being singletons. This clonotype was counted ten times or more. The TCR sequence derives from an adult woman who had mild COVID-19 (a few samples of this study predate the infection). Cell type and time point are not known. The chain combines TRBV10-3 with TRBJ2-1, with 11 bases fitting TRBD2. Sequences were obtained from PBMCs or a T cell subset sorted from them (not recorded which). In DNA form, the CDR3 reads TGTGCCATCGGGACTAGCGGCTACAATGAGCAGTTCTTC. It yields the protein CAIGTSGYNEQFF.